The following is a T cell receptor beta chain sequence with its context. This sample is drawn from a study of identical twins. This CDR3 is built from 13 residues. V lost 6 bases and J lost 6, with 15 bases in between. Germline values: CDR1 DFQATT, CDR2 SNEGSKA (reference sequence). The donors were all healthy and Caucasian. TCRdb recomputed calls from the 5' RACE reads with MiXCR, one row per CDR3 protein. Among 400,000 to 550,000 distinct CDR3 sequences listed, 24% were seen once. This sample also belongs to another study, concerning T cells expressing NK-cell markers. Per that paper: A handful of donors carried dominant NKG2C+ clonotypes that made up roughly 1.0-7.0% of their CD8+ T cells.

The TCR originated in a woman aged 18-35 years in good health. V gene TRBV20-1 combines with J gene TRBJ2-1, with D maybe TRBD1 (6 bases). The sequenced sample consisted of CD4+ T cells sorted from blood. This CDR3 is CSAKQGVTNEQFF. CDR3 nucleotide sequence: TGCAGTGCGAAACAGGGTGTGACCAATGAGCAGTTCTTC.